These T cell receptor beta chains were read from a single sample in a study of cytomegalovirus exposure and HLA in healthy donors. TCRdb's table, derived via immunoSEQ multiplex PCR, lists solely in-frame clones and lacks some. Among fewer than 250,000 clones listed, about nine tenths were seen once. The sequencing input was PBMCs. These receptors were obtained from a woman under 30 in good health and CMV-seropositive. Both conserved end residues are part of each CDR3.

>TRBV19
CASSIVQFTEAFF
>TRBV27
CASSFAGLAGGSGETQYF
>TRBV15
CATSSPQGIANEKLFF
>TRBV2
CASQTGTSGLSTDTQYF
>TRBV28
CASSLAGGEQYF
>TRBV28
CASSLRYRLWNEQFF
>TRBV15
CATSRDNLSQFF
>TRBV5-1
CASSPTQGAGSGELFF
>TRBV2
CASRKVAGTDTQYF
>TRBV7-8
CASSFSGTGAGYGYTF
>TRBV2
CASRADGNYYYTF
>TRBV7-9
CASRGTGEDYGYTF
>TRBV7-3
CASSPQAAGNTGELFF
>TRBV4-1
CASSSRPEASTDTQYF
>TRBV19
CASSIQRDETDTQYF
>TRBV29-1
CSAGQGMNTEAFF
>TRBV28
CASSSVTTTNEKLFF